This T cell receptor (beta chain) was sequenced for a study of cytomegalovirus exposure and HLA in healthy donors. The wider study: The approximately 110 validation repertoires used a platform that matched the one used for the approximately 610 first-cohort repertoires, as a later analysis reported.

The sample holds a few counts of this clone. The antigen remains undetermined. This table comes from immunoSEQ multiplex PCR, and its TCRdb copy is limited to in-frame clones, with some not included. This repertoire shows roughly 150,000 clones, roughly nine tenths found once; its top ten account for about 5.8%. Overall study results and limits: The authors enumerated 150 to 200 TCR beta chains as linked to cytomegalovirus.

Trimming took off 8 bases at V and 2 bases at J, with 10 bases between the two ends. There are 12 residues in the CDR3. Germline values: CDR1 MNHEY, CDR2 SMNVEV (reference sequence). V usage is TRBV27 and J usage is TRBJ2-7, with D maybe TRBD1 (5 bases). The sequence derives from a woman aged 25 to 39 in good health and CMV-seronegative. Sequencing was done on a sample of PBMCs. CDR3 in DNA: TGTGCCAGCGCACAGGTTCCCTACGAGCAGTACTTC. Residues: CASAQVPYEQYF.